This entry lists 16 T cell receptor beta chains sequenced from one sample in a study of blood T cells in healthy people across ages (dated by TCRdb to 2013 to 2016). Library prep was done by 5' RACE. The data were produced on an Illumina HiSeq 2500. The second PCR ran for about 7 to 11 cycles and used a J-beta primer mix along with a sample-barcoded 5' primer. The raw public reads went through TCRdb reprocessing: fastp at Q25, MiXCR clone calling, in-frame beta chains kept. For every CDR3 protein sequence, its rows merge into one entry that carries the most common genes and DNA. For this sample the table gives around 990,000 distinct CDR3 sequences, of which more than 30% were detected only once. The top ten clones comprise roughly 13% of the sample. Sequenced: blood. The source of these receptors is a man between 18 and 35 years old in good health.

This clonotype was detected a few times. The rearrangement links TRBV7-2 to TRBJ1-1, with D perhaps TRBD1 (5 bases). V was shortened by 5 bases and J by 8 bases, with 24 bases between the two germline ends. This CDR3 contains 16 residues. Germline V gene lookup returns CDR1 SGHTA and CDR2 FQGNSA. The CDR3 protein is CASSPVFRGGFSEAFF. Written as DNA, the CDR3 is TGTGCCAGCAGCCCTGTCTTTAGGGGAGGGTTTTCCGAAGCTTTCTTT. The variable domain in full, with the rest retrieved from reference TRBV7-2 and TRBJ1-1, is GAGVSQSPSNKVTEKGKDVELRCDPISGHTALYWYRQSLGQGLEFLIYFQGNSAPDKSGLPSDRFSAERTGGSVSTLTIQRTQQEDSAVYLCASSPVFRGGFSEAFFGQGTRLTVV.

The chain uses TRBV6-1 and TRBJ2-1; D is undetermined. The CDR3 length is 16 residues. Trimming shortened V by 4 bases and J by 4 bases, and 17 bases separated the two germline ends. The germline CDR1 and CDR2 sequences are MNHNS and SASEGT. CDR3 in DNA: TGTGCCAGCAGTGCAGCGACGGCCCAGGCGTACAATGAGCAGTTCTTC. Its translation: CASSAATAQAYNEQFF.

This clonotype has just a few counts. The CDR3 is CASSVGGAWNEQFF. Written as DNA, the CDR3 is TGTGCCAGCAGCGTAGGGGGTGCATGGAATGAGCAGTTCTTC. The rearrangement joins TRBV9 to TRBJ2-1; D gene uncertain. CDR3 length: 14 amino acids. V lost 0 bases to trimming and J lost 7 bases, with 11 bases between them. Germline-derived CDR1 and CDR2 are SGDLS and YYNGEE.

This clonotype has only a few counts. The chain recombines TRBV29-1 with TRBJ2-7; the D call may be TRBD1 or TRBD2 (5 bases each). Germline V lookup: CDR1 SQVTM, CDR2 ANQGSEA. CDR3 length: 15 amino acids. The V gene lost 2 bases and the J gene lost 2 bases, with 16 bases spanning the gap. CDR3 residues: CSVENPQEDTYEQYF. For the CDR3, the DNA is TGCAGCGTTGAAAACCCCCAGGAGGACACCTACGAGCAGTACTTC.

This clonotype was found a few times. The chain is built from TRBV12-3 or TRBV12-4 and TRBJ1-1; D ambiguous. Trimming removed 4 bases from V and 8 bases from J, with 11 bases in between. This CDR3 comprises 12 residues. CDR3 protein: CASSSVLREAFF. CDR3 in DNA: TGTGCCAGCAGTTCTGTCCTCCGGGAAGCTTTCTTT.

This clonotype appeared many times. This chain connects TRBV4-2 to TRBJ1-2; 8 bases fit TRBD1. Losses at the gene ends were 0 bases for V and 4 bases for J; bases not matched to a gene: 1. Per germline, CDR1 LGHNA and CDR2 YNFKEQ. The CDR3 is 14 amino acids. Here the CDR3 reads CASSQDTGGYGYTF. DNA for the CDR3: TGTGCCAGCAGCCAAGATACAGGGGGCTATGGCTACACCTTC.

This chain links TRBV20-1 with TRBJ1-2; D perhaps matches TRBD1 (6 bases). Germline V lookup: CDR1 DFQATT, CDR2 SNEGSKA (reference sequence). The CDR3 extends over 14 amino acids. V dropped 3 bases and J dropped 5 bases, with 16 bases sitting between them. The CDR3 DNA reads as TGCAGTGCTAGTGATGGGGGGCGTGGGTATGGCTACACCTTC. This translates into CSASDGGRGYGYTF.

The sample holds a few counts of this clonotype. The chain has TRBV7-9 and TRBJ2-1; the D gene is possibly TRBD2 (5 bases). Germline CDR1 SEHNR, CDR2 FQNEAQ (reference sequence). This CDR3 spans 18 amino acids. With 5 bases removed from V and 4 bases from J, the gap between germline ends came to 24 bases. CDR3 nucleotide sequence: TGTGCCAGCAGCCCATCGGCCGTGCGGGTGCCCGAGTACAATGAGCAGTTCTTC. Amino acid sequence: CASSPSAVRVPEYNEQFF.

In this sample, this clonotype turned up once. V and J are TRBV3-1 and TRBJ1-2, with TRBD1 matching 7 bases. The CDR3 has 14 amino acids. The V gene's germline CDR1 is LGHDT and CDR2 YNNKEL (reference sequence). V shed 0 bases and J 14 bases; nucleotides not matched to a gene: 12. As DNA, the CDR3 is TGTGCCAGCAGCCAAGATTTGGGACAGCTCTCGTGGACCTTC. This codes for CASSQDLGQLSWTF.

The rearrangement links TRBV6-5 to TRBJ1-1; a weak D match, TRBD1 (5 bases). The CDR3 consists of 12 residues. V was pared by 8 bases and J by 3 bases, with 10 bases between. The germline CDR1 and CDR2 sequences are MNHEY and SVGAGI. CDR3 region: CASRRGDTEAFF. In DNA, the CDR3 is TGTGCCAGCCGTCGAGGGGACACTGAAGCTTTCTTT.

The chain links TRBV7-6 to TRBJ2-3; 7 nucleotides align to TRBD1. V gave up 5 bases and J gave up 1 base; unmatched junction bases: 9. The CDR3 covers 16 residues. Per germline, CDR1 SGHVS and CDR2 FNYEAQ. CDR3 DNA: TGTGCCAGCAGCCCGAGATTTGGACAGGGCACAGATACGCAGTATTTT. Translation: CASSPRFGQGTDTQYF.

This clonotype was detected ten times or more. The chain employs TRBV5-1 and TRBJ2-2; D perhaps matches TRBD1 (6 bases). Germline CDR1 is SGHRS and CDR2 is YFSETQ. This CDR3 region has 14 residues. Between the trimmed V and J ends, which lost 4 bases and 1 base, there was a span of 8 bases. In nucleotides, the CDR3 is TGCGCCAGCAGCCCGGGACAGAACACCGGGGAGCTGTTTTTT. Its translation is CASSPGQNTGELFF.

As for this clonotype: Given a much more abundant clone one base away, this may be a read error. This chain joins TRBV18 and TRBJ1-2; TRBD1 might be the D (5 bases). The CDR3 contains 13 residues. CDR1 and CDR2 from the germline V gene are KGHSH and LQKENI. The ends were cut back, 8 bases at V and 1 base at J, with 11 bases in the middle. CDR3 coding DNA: TGTGCCAGCGCCCTGCAGGGTAACTATGGCTACACCTTC. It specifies CASALQGNYGYTF.

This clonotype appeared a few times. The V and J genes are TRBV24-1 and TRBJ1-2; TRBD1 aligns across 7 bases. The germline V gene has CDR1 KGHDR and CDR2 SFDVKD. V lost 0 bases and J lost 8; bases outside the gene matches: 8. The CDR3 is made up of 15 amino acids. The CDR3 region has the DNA TGTGCCACCAGTGATTTGAAGCAGGGGGTATGGGGCTACACCTTC. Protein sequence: CATSDLKQGVWGYTF.

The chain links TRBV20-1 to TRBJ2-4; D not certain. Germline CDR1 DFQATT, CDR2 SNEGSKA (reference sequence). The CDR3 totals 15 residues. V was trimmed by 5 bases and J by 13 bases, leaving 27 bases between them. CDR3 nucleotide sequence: TGCAGTGCTCCCTCGGGTGGTCAGCCGTACAATGAGCAGTACTTC. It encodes CSAPSGGQPYNEQYF.

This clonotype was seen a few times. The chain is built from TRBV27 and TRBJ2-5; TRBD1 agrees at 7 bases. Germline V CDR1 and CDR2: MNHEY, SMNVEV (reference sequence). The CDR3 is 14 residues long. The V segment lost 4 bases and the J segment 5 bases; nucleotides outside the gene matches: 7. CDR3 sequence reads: CASSSQTGRETQYF. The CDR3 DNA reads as TGTGCCAGCAGTTCTCAGACAGGGCGGGAGACCCAGTACTTC.